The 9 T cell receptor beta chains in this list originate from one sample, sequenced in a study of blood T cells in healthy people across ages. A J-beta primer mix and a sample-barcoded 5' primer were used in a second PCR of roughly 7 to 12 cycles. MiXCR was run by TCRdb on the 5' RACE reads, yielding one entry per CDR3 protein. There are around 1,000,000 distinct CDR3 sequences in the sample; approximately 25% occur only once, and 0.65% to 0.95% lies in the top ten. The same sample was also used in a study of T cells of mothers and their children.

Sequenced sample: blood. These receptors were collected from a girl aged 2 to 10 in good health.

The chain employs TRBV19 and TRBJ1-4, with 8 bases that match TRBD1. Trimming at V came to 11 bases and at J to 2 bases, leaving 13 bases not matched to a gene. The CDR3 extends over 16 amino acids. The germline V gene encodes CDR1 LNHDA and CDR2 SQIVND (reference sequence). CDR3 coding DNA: TGTGCCTGCGACAGGGGACAAACGAGCACTAATGAAAAACTGTTTTTT. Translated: CACDRGQTSTNEKLFF.

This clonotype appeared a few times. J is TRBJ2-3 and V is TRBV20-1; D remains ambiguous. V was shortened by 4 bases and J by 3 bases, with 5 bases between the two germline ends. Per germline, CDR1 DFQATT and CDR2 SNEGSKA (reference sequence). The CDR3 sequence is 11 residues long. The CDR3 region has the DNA TGCAGTGCTACGACGACAGATACGCAGTATTTT. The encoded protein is CSATTTDTQYF.

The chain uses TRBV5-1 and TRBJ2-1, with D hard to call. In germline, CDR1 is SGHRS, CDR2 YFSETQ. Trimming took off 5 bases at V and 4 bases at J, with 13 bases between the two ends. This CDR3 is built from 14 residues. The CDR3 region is CASSLNRPYNEQFF. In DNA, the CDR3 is TGCGCCAGCAGTTTAAACCGCCCATACAATGAGCAGTTCTTC.

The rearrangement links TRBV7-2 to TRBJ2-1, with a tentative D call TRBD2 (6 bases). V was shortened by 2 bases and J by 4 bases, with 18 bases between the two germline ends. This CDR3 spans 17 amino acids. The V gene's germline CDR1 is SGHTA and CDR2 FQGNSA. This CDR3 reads CASSLRRGSGLYNEQFF. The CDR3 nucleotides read TGTGCCAGCAGCTTAAGGCGTGGTAGCGGCCTATACAATGAGCAGTTCTTC.

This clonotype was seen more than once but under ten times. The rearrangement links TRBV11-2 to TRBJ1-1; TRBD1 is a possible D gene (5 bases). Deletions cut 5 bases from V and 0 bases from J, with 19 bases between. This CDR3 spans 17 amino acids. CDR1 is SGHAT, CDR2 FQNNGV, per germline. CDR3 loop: CASSLRPRQIMNTEAFF. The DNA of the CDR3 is TGTGCCAGCAGCCTACGACCACGACAGATTATGAACACTGAAGCTTTCTTT.

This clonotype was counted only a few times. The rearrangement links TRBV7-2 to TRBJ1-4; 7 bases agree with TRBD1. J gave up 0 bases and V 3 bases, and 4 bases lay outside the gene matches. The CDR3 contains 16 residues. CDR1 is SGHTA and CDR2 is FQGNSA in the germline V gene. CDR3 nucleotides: TGTGCCAGCAGCTTTGACAGGGTTGCAACTAATGAAAAACTGTTTTTT. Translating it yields CASSFDRVATNEKLFF.

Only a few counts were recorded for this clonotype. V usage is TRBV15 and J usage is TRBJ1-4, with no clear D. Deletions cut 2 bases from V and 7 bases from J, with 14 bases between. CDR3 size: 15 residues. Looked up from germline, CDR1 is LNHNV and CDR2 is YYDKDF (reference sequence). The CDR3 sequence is CATSRLDETVEKLFF. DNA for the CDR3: TGTGCCACCAGCAGACTAGATGAGACGGTTGAAAAACTGTTTTTT.

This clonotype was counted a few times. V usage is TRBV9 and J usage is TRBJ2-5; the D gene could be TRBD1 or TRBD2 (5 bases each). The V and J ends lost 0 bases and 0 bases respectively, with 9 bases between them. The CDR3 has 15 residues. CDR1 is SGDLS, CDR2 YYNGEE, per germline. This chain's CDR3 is CASSVDEGYQETQYF. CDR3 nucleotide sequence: TGTGCCAGCAGCGTAGATGAGGGGTACCAAGAGACCCAGTACTTC. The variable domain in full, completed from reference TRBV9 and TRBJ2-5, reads DSGVTQTPKHLITATGQRVTLRCSPRSGDLSVYWYQQSLDQGLQFLIQYYNGEERAKGNILERFSAQQFPDLHSELNLSSLELGDSALYFCASSVDEGYQETQYFGPGTRLLVL.

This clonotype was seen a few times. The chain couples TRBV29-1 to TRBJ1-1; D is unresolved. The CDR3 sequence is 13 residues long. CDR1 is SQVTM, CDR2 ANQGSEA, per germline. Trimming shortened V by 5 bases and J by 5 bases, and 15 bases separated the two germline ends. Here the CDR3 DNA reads TGCAGCGTTATTGGCGGGCGAAGGACTGAAGCTTTCTTT. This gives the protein CSVIGGRRTEAFF. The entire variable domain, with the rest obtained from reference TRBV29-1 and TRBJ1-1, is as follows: SAVISQKPSRDICQRGTSLTIQCQVDSQVTMMFWYRQQPGQSLTLIATANQGSEATYESGFVIDKFPISRPNLTFSTLTVSNMSPEDSSIYLCSVIGGRRTEAFFGQGTRLTVV.